This T cell receptor beta chain was profiled in a study of control samples from healthy donors and cancer patients. Deletions cut 1 base from V and 9 bases from J, with 0 bases between. Germline loops: CDR1 LGHDT, CDR2 YNNKEL (reference sequence). This CDR3 contains 10 residues. The protocol was immunoSEQ multiplex PCR, while the TCRdb copy is restricted to in-frame clones and leaves out a portion. The data contain fewer than 110,000 clones, around 89% of them singletons. Sequences were obtained from PBMCs. The genes are TRBV3-1 (or the pseudogene TRBV3-2) and TRBJ2-2, with D unclear. The sequence came from a man between 60 and 75 years old with lung cancer. The CDR3 spells CASSQGELFF. DNA for the CDR3: TGTGCCAGCAGCCAAGGGGAGCTGTTTTTT.